The T cell receptor (beta chain) described here comes from a study of T cell repertoires in cytomegalovirus infection. Using its own MiXCR run on the reads, TCRdb lists one record per CDR3 protein. The repertoire holds nearly 550,000 distinct CDR3 sequences, with about 15% as singletons. The CDR3 consists of 11 residues. V was trimmed by 1 base and J by 8 bases, leaving 8 bases between them. The germline gives CDR1 DFQATT, CDR2 SNEGSKA (reference sequence). Sequencing was carried out using CD8+ T cells from PBMCs. This chain connects TRBV20-1 to TRBJ1-2; D unresolved. This clonotype originated in a human donor in good health (CMV status not recorded). Some clones in this sample may be carry-over from other donors' samples. Here the CDR3 DNA reads TGCAGTGCTAGAGGCAGGCGGGGCTACACCTTC. Its translation: CSARGRRGYTF.